The 20 T cell receptor beta chains listed next were all sequenced from one sample in a study of blood T cell repertoires in COVID-19. Data came from immunoSEQ multiplex PCR; TCRdb stores just in-frame clones and leaves some out. The table records around 81,000 clones, around four fifths of them present only once. The sequenced sample consisted of peripheral blood. The origin of the receptors is a man aged 50 to 60 with acute or convalescent COVID-19.

The gene calls are TRBV27 and TRBJ1-5; D ambiguous. Germline CDR1 MNHEY, CDR2 SMNVEV (reference sequence). The CDR3 covers 16 residues. The V gene lost 3 bases and the J gene lost 1 base, with 13 bases spanning the gap. The CDR3 loop is CASSFSGLGSNQPQHF. CDR3 sequence (DNA): TGTGCCAGCAGTTTTTCTGGGCTCGGCAGCAATCAGCCCCAGCATTTT.

The chain couples TRBV6-5 to TRBJ2-5; TRBD2 agrees at 9 bases. The germline CDR1 and CDR2 sequences are MNHEY and SVGAGI. The CDR3 runs to 14 residues. The V and J ends lost 8 bases and 4 bases, in that order; junction bases with no gene match: 8. CDR3 sequence reads: CASGDSGRGETQYF. CDR3 in DNA: TGTGCCAGCGGGGATAGCGGGAGAGGAGAGACCCAGTACTTC.

V usage is TRBV19 and J usage is TRBJ2-1; a possible D gene is TRBD1 (5 bases). The V end lost 3 bases, the J end lost 7 bases, and 19 bases lay between the germline ends. Germline loops: CDR1 LNHDA, CDR2 SQIVND (reference sequence). This CDR3 comprises 16 residues. In nucleotides, the CDR3 is TGTGCCAGTAGTATGGGAAGGGGAACAGGATGGAATGAGCAGTTCTTC. It specifies CASSMGRGTGWNEQFF.

This clone was observed a single time. The chain recombines TRBV4-1 with TRBJ1-1; 12 nucleotides agree with TRBD1. CDR1 is MGHRA and CDR2 is YSYEKL in the germline V gene. The ends lost 1 base at V and 4 bases at J; junction bases unmatched: 10. The CDR3 is 18 residues long. As DNA, the CDR3 is TGCGCCAGCAGCCAAGTGATTGGGACAGGGGGCCGGAGCACTGAAGCTTTCTTT. It codes for CASSQVIGTGGRSTEAFF.

The gene calls are TRBV9 and TRBJ2-3; 9 bases line up with TRBD2. Per germline, CDR1 SGDLS and CDR2 YYNGEE. This CDR3 contains 15 residues. V dropped 2 bases and J dropped 4; count of bases not matched to a gene: 5. The chain's CDR3 is CASSVTSGSSDTQYF. The CDR3 DNA is TGTGCCAGCAGCGTTACTAGCGGGTCCTCAGATACGCAGTATTTT.

This clone was counted between two and nine times. The J gene is TRBJ1-2, the V gene TRBV28; 9 bases are shared with TRBD1. Germline V gene sequence: CDR1 MDHEN, CDR2 SYDVKM. The CDR3 has 13 residues. Losses at the gene ends were 7 bases for V and 7 bases for J; bases not matched to a gene: 7. CDR3 nucleotides: TGTGCCAGCAACAAACAGGGGGCTGGTGGCTACACCTTC. Its protein product is CASNKQGAGGYTF.

CDR3 sequence (DNA): TGCAGCGTATCCCGGGACATCGTCACCTACGAGCAGTACTTC. As protein: CSVSRDIVTYEQYF. V usage is TRBV29-1 and J usage is TRBJ2-7; TRBD1 is a possible D gene (6 bases). Trimming cost V 6 bases and J 2 bases, with 17 bases left between them. Germline CDR1 reads SQVTM; CDR2 reads ANQGSEA. This CDR3 contains 14 residues.

This clone was found a few times. The chain uses TRBV2 and TRBJ2-5, with D uncertain. Germline values: CDR1 SNHLY, CDR2 FYNNEI. Trimming took off 6 bases at V and 7 bases at J, with 12 bases between the two ends. This CDR3 comprises 12 residues. The CDR3 sequence: CASSLMSGTQYF. The CDR3 DNA follows: TGTGCCAGCAGCCTGATGTCGGGGACCCAGTACTTC. The whole variable domain, filled in from reference TRBV2 and TRBJ2-5, reads EPEVTQTPSHQVTQMGQEVILRCVPISNHLYFYWYRQILGQKVEFLVSFYNNEISEKSEIFDDQFSVERPDGSNFTLKIRSTKLEDSAMYFCASSLMSGTQYFGPGTRLLVL.

The chain carries TRBV15 and TRBJ2-3, with 16 bases matching TRBD2. The ends lost 4 bases at V and 4 bases at J; junction bases unmatched: 5. The CDR3 totals 17 residues. The germline CDR1 and CDR2 sequences are LNHNV and YYDKDF (reference sequence). This CDR3 is CATSTGLAGGKADTQYF. CDR3 in DNA: TGTGCCACCAGCACGGGACTAGCGGGAGGGAAAGCAGATACGCAGTATTTT.

This sequence joins TRBV19 and TRBJ2-6; 9 nucleotides agree with TRBD1. Germline trimming cut 4 bases from V and 0 bases from J; bases unmatched to any gene: 4. Germline CDR1 LNHDA, CDR2 SQIVND (reference sequence). CDR3 length: 17 amino acids. The CDR3 loop reads CASSTRTGASGANVLTF. For the CDR3, the DNA is TGTGCCAGTAGTACCAGGACAGGGGCCTCTGGGGCCAACGTCCTGACTTTC.

The J gene is TRBJ2-7, the V gene TRBV6-2 or TRBV6-3; 9 nucleotides line up with TRBD1. V gave up 5 bases and J gave up 3 bases; unmatched junction bases: 5. The CDR3 runs 14 residues. Per the germline V gene, CDR1 is MNHEY and CDR2 is SVGEGT. The CDR3 protein is CASSTGGVYYEQYF. Here the CDR3 DNA reads TGTGCCAGCAGTACAGGGGGCGTATACTACGAGCAGTACTTC.

The chain combines TRBV6-2 or TRBV6-3 with TRBJ2-1; D gene ambiguous. The V end was cut by 5 bases, the J end by 10 bases, with 15 bases between. This CDR3 is built from 13 residues. The germline V gene encodes CDR1 MNHEY and CDR2 SVGEGT. CDR3 sequence reads: CASSALRLKEQFF. The CDR3 bases are TGTGCCAGCAGTGCCCTCAGGCTTAAGGAGCAGTTCTTC.

The V and J genes are TRBV6-4 and TRBJ2-2; 9 bases line up with TRBD2. The germline CDR1 and CDR2 sequences are MRHNA and SNTAGT. J lost 6 bases, V lost 3 bases, and 2 bases had no gene match. The CDR3 length is 14 residues. CDR3 in amino acids: CASSEREGPGELFF. CDR3 bases: TGTGCCAGCAGTGAGCGGGAGGGCCCCGGGGAGCTGTTTTTT.

The chain combines TRBV27 with TRBJ1-4; D call uncertain. V lost 2 bases, J lost 4 bases, and 11 bases lay in between. This CDR3 comprises 15 residues. Per germline, CDR1 MNHEY and CDR2 SMNVEV (reference sequence). The CDR3 bases are TGTGCCAGCAGTTTAGGCGCCAGACTTAATGAAAAACTGTTTTTT. Translated: CASSLGARLNEKLFF.

The chain recombines TRBV14 with TRBJ2-7, with TRBD1 matching over 7 bases. Trimming took 1 base from V and 3 from J; bases not matched to a gene: 6. The CDR3 sequence is 15 residues long. The germline CDR1 and CDR2 sequences are SGHDN and FVKESK. The CDR3 nucleotides are TGTGCCAGCAGCCAAGGGCAGGGGGATTTCTACGAGCAGTACTTC. It translates to CASSQGQGDFYEQYF. Full variable domain (rest looked up from reference TRBV14 and TRBJ2-7): EAGVTQFPSHSVIEKGQTVTLRCDPISGHDNLYWYRRVMGKEIKFLLHFVKESKQDESGMPNNRFLAERTGGTYSTLKVQPAELEDSGVYFCASSQGQGDFYEQYFGPGTRLTVT.

The rearrangement joins TRBV7-3 to TRBJ2-1, with 7 bases that match TRBD2. CDR3 length: 16 residues. Unmatched junction bases numbered 9, after V lost 0 bases and J lost 7 bases. Germline V gene lookup returns CDR1 SGHTA and CDR2 FQGTGA. CDR3: CASSLTSAGVGNEQFF. The CDR3 region has the DNA TGTGCCAGCAGCTTAACGTCTGCGGGAGTAGGGAATGAGCAGTTCTTC.

The chain carries TRBV27 and TRBJ2-7; D is unclear. Germline CDR1 and CDR2: MNHEY and SMNVEV (reference sequence). The CDR3 extends over 11 amino acids. With 3 bases removed from V and 4 bases from J, the gap between germline ends came to 4 bases. CDR3 sequence: CASSFNYEQYF. The CDR3 DNA follows: TGTGCCAGCAGTTTTAATTACGAGCAGTACTTC.

The chain recombines TRBV28 with TRBJ2-7; 14 bases match TRBD2. Unmatched junction bases numbered 7, after V lost 5 bases and J lost 4 bases. The CDR3 consists of 16 residues. Per the germline V gene, CDR1 is MDHEN and CDR2 is SYDVKM. The CDR3: CASSIPRLAGGYEQYF. In nucleotides, the CDR3 is TGTGCCAGCAGTATTCCTAGACTAGCGGGAGGGTACGAGCAGTACTTC.

For the CDR3, the DNA is TGCAGCGTGGGCCGACAGGGGCTGGAGGGCTACACCTTC. Amino acid sequence: CSVGRQGLEGYTF. J is TRBJ1-2 and V is TRBV29-1, with TRBD1 matching 8 bases. CDR3 size: 13 residues. The germline V gene encodes CDR1 SQVTM and CDR2 ANQGSEA. Trimming took 6 bases from V and 8 from J; bases not matched to a gene: 11.

The rearrangement links TRBV30 to TRBJ2-2, with 9 bases lining up with TRBD1. Trimming took 6 bases from V and 1 from J; bases not matched to a gene: 6. Germline loops: CDR1 GTSNPN, CDR2 SVGIG (reference sequence). The CDR3 is 15 residues long. DNA of the CDR3: TGTGCCTGTGCTCCGGGACAGGGGAACACCGGGGAGCTGTTTTTT. Its protein is CACAPGQGNTGELFF. Looking up the rest from reference TRBV30 and TRBJ2-2 gives the full variable domain: SQTIHQWPATLVQPVGSPLSLECTVEGTSNPNLYWYRQAAGRGLQLLFYSVGIGQISSEVPQNLSASRPQDRQFILSSKKLLLSDSGFYLCACAPGQGNTGELFFGEGSRLTVL.